Presented here are 18 T cell receptor beta chains from one specimen sequenced in a study of T cell responses to AZD1222 COVID-19 vaccine. Profiled with immunoSEQ multiplex PCR; TCRdb holds only in-frame clones, not every one. The sample carries over 85,000 clones, approximately 94% recorded once. Source: peripheral blood, taken 28 days after the second AZD1222 dose. All receptors derive from an adult who received the AZD1222 COVID-19 vaccine.

The chain joins TRBV4-1 to TRBJ1-2; 8 bases fit TRBD1. CDR1 MGHRA and CDR2 YSYEKL come from the germline V gene. V was pared by 0 bases and J by 3 bases, with 6 bases of the junction left unmatched. There are 16 residues in the CDR3. CDR3 region: CASSQDLRDRYYGYTF. The DNA of the CDR3 is TGCGCCAGCAGCCAAGATCTAAGGGACAGGTACTATGGCTACACCTTC.

This sequence joins TRBV18 and TRBJ2-5, with D perhaps given as TRBD1 or TRBD2 (5 bases each). Germline loops: CDR1 KGHSH, CDR2 LQKENI. The CDR3 runs to 15 residues. V lost 3 bases and J lost 6, with 17 bases in between. The CDR3 sequence is CASSPPGPAWKTQYF. The CDR3 DNA reads TGTGCCAGCTCACCTCCGGGACCGGCATGGAAGACCCAGTACTTC.

J is TRBJ2-1 and V is TRBV6-5, with D perhaps being TRBD1 or TRBD2 (5 bases each). The length of the CDR3 is 11 residues. The V and J ends lost 7 bases and 10 bases respectively, with 11 bases between them. The germline V gene encodes CDR1 MNHEY and CDR2 SVGAGI. The CDR3 loop is CASKGRKEQFF. Written as DNA, the CDR3 is TGTGCCAGCAAGGGACGGAAGGAGCAGTTCTTC.

The chain joins TRBV12-3 or TRBV12-4 to TRBJ1-1, with no clear D. The V end was cut by 2 bases, the J end by 4 bases, with 8 bases between. This CDR3 contains 13 residues. This CDR3 is CASSLREGTEAFF. The CDR3, as DNA: TGTGCCAGCAGTTTAAGAGAAGGCACTGAAGCTTTCTTT.

V is TRBV27 and J is TRBJ1-6; tentative D call: TRBD1 (5 bases). The CDR3 is 18 residues long. Trimming left V 0 bases short and J 0 bases short, with 12 bases between. The V gene's germline CDR1 is MNHEY and CDR2 SMNVEV (reference sequence). The CDR3 DNA reads TGTGCCAGCAGTTTATCCCAGGGAATTAGCTCCTATAATTCACCCCTCCACTTT. It encodes CASSLSQGISSYNSPLHF.

This clone has just one count. The chain recombines TRBV4-1 with TRBJ1-5, with a tentative D call TRBD1 (5 bases). Per the germline V gene, CDR1 is MGHRA and CDR2 is YSYEKL. Trimming removed 5 bases from V and 0 bases from J, with 17 bases in between. CDR3 length: 17 residues. CDR3 sequence (DNA): TGCGCCAGCAGCTTCTGGACGGGGGGAGTTAGCAATCAGCCCCAGCATTTT. The encoded protein is CASSFWTGGVSNQPQHF.

V and J are TRBV29-1 and TRBJ2-3, with a possible D match to TRBD1 (5 bases). Germline V gene data show CDR1 as SQVTM and CDR2 as ANQGSEA. Deletions cut 4 bases from V and 4 bases from J, with 9 bases between. CDR3 size: 12 residues. The DNA for the CDR3 is TGCAGCGTTGGGCAGGGCGCAGATACGCAGTATTTT. It translates to CSVGQGADTQYF.

This sequence joins TRBV19 and TRBJ2-5; no firm D call. The CDR3 is 14 amino acids. Germline loops: CDR1 LNHDA, CDR2 SQIVND (reference sequence). The ends were cut back, 5 bases at V and 5 bases at J, with 15 bases in the middle. The CDR3 bases are TGTGCCAGTAGTCCCCGGGCCTATATGGAGACCCAGTACTTC. It codes for CASSPRAYMETQYF.

The CDR3 sequence is CASSYLPGLAGGHEQFF. DNA for the CDR3: TGCGCCAGCAGCTACTTACCAGGACTAGCGGGAGGGCATGAGCAGTTCTTC. The chain employs TRBV4-1 and TRBJ2-1, with 15 bases matching TRBD2. CDR1 and CDR2 (germline): MGHRA, YSYEKL. The CDR3 runs to 17 residues. V gave up 5 bases and J gave up 8 bases; unmatched junction bases: 10.

This chain joins TRBV27 and TRBJ2-1, with a weak D call TRBD2 (6 bases). V was shortened by 1 base and J by 6 bases, with 7 bases between the two germline ends. Germline CDR1 and CDR2: MNHEY and SMNVEV (reference sequence). This CDR3 is 13 amino acids long. As DNA, the CDR3 is TGTGCCAGCAGTTTATGGAGGGGCAATGAGCAGTTCTTC. Encoded protein: CASSLWRGNEQFF.

The chain combines TRBV2 with TRBJ2-1; 7 nucleotides agree with TRBD1. The V and J ends lost 2 bases and 8 bases, in that order; junction bases with no gene match: 9. The CDR3 has 15 amino acids. Germline V CDR1 and CDR2: SNHLY, FYNNEI. This CDR3 is CASSESPGQLYEQFF. The CDR3 nucleotides read TGTGCCAGCAGTGAATCTCCGGGACAGCTCTATGAGCAGTTCTTC.

The chain carries TRBV2 and TRBJ1-5; 11 nucleotides agree with TRBD1. Trimming at V came to 8 bases and at J to 7 bases, leaving 7 bases not matched to a gene. The CDR3 extends over 14 amino acids. Germline CDR1 SNHLY, CDR2 FYNNEI. CDR3 residues: CASAGTGGYQPQHF. In DNA, the CDR3 is TGTGCCAGCGCCGGGACAGGGGGGTACCAGCCCCAGCATTTT.

The V and J genes are TRBV18 and TRBJ1-2; D gene uncertain. CDR1 and CDR2 from the germline V gene are KGHSH and LQKENI. This CDR3 comprises 17 residues. Trimming took off 3 bases at V and 1 base at J, with 18 bases between the two ends. CDR3 residues: CASSPPQNLNLNYGYTF. The DNA of the CDR3 is TGTGCCAGCTCACCCCCGCAAAATTTGAACCTTAACTATGGCTACACCTTC.

The chain links TRBV28 to TRBJ2-3, with 7 bases lining up with TRBD2. The CDR3 is made up of 16 amino acids. Germline CDR1 MDHEN, CDR2 SYDVKM. V dropped 6 bases and J dropped 0; count of bases not matched to a gene: 9. This CDR3 reads CASSLGGVRSTDTQYF. The CDR3 DNA is TGTGCCAGCAGCTTGGGAGGGGTTAGGAGCACAGATACGCAGTATTTT.

The CDR3 here is CASSFRTSGANVLTF. Written as DNA, the CDR3 is TGTGCCAGCAGTTTCCGTACCTCTGGGGCCAACGTCCTGACTTTC. The J gene is TRBJ2-6, the V gene TRBV27; no definite D call. The CDR3 covers 15 residues. The V gene's germline CDR1 is MNHEY and CDR2 SMNVEV (reference sequence). Trimming took off 3 bases at V and 0 bases at J, with 6 bases between the two ends.

CDR3 in amino acids: CASSPPQGKGSGELFF. CDR3 coding DNA: TGTGCCAGCTCACCACCGCAGGGGAAAGGTTCCGGGGAGCTGTTTTTT. V is TRBV18 and J is TRBJ2-2, with D perhaps matching TRBD1 (6 bases). This CDR3 is 16 amino acids long. V lost 0 bases and J 6 bases, leaving 14 bases between the germline ends. Germline V lookup: CDR1 KGHSH, CDR2 LQKENI.

V usage is TRBV29-1 and J usage is TRBJ1-1; TRBD1 might be the D (5 bases). The CDR3 is 12 amino acids. From germline, CDR1 is SQVTM and CDR2 ANQGSEA. Trimming took off 8 bases at V and 1 base at J, with 11 bases between the two ends. This chain's CDR3 is CSTEQGNTEAFF. CDR3 DNA: TGCAGCACTGAGCAGGGGAACACTGAAGCTTTCTTT. Variable domain in full (rest from reference TRBV29-1 and TRBJ1-1): SAVISQKPSRDICQRGTSLTIQCQVDSQVTMMFWYRQQPGQSLTLIATANQGSEATYESGFVIDKFPISRPNLTFSTLTVSNMSPEDSSIYLCSTEQGNTEAFFGQGTRLTVV.

The V and J genes are TRBV19 and TRBJ2-3, with D perhaps matching TRBD2 (6 bases). In germline, CDR1 is LNHDA, CDR2 SQIVND (reference sequence). V was cut by 1 base and J by 2 bases, with 16 bases left in between. CDR3 length: 17 amino acids. DNA for the CDR3: TGTGCCAGTAGTATAGGCGCCGGGACTGGATACACAGATACGCAGTATTTT. Translated: CASSIGAGTGYTDTQYF.